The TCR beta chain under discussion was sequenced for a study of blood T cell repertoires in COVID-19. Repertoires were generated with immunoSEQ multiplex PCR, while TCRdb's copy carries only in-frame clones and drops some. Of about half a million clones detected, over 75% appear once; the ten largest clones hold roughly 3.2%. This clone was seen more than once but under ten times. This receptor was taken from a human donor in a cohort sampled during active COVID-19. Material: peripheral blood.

The CDR3 DNA follows: TGCGCCAGCACGCGTCAGGGGATGAACACCGGGGAGCTGTTTTTT. Translated: CASTRQGMNTGELFF. The genes are TRBV4-1 and TRBJ2-2; D may be TRBD1 (6 bases). Between the trimmed V and J ends, which lost 7 bases and 1 base, there was a span of 13 bases. CDR1 MGHRA and CDR2 YSYEKL come from the germline V gene. CDR3 length equals 15 residues.